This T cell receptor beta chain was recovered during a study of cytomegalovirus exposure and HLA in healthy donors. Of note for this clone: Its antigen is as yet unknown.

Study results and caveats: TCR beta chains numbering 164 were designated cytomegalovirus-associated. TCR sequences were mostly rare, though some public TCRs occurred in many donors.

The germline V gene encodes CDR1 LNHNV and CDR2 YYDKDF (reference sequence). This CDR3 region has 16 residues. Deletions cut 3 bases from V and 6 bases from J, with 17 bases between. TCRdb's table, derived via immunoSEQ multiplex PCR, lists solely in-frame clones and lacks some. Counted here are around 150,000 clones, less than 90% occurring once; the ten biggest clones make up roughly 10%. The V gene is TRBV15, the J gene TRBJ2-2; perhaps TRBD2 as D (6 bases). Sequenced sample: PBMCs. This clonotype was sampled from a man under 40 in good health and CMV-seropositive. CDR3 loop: CATSSIGRGMAGELFF. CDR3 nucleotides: TGTGCCACCAGCAGCATCGGGAGAGGGATGGCCGGGGAGCTGTTTTTT.